Each of the 3 T cell receptor beta chains below was sequenced from the same sample in a study of shared clonotypes between healthy human individuals. TCRdb's copy holds only in-frame clones and misses some; the assay was immunoSEQ multiplex PCR. The repertoire consists of over a million clones, with about 77% occurring once and the leading ten covering over 1.3%. Material for sequencing was memory CD4+ T cells sorted from blood. The subset denotes: CD45RA-negative fraction. The receptors were gathered from a man aged 18-30 years in good health.

This chain joins TRBV6-1 and TRBJ1-1; 8 bases line up with TRBD1. The V segment lost 5 bases and the J segment 5 bases; nucleotides outside the gene matches: 7. The length of the CDR3 is 14 residues. From germline, CDR1 is MNHNS and CDR2 SASEGT. In nucleotides, the CDR3 is TGTGCCAGCAGTTTGGACAGGGAGAGGACTGAAGCTTTCTTT. Its protein product is CASSLDRERTEAFF.

This clone appeared a few times. V and J are TRBV7-6 and TRBJ1-1, with D tentatively TRBD1 (6 bases). This CDR3 spans 13 amino acids. V lost 5 bases to trimming and J lost 8 bases, with 15 bases between them. The germline CDR1 and CDR2 sequences are SGHVS and FNYEAQ. CDR3 region: CASSKGQWTEAFF. The CDR3 DNA sequence: TGTGCCAGCAGCAAAGGACAGTGGACCGAAGCTTTCTTT.

The chain recombines TRBV5-1 with TRBJ2-5; the match to TRBD2 covers 8 bases. The length of the CDR3 is 13 residues. J gave up 5 bases and V 4 bases, and 4 bases lay outside the gene matches. In germline, CDR1 is SGHRS, CDR2 YFSETQ. The CDR3: CASSLRLAETQYF. The CDR3, as DNA: TGCGCCAGCAGCCTCAGACTAGCGGAGACCCAGTACTTC.